This record covers a single TCR beta chain. Its target is unknown. Between the trimmed V and J ends, which lost 5 bases and 2 bases, there was a span of 12 bases. CDR3 length: 15 amino acids. In germline, CDR1 is MNHEY, CDR2 SMNVEV (reference sequence). The sample originates from a study of T cell responses to AZD1222 COVID-19 vaccine. The study, taken as a whole, reports: The sample set comprised mostly white British donors with more females, and clonal diversity was possibly underestimated. Reports indicate that nearly half of spike-specific TCRs are directed at unmutated variant regions. Seropositivity was recorded at baseline in only a handful of AZD1222 recipients. Increased Spike-specific TCR breadth and depth were observed after two AZD1222 doses.

The data were produced by immunoSEQ multiplex PCR, yet TCRdb's version contains in-frame clones alone and is incomplete. The sample lists under 150,000 clones, roughly nine tenths occurring once. The chain has TRBV27 and TRBJ2-2, with D perhaps matching TRBD1 (5 bases). This material consisted of peripheral blood, taken 28 days after the second AZD1222 dose. This clonotype was obtained from an adult who received the AZD1222 COVID-19 vaccine. CDR3 protein: CASSQNQGNTGELFF. The CDR3 DNA follows: TGTGCCAGCAGTCAAAACCAGGGTAACACCGGGGAGCTGTTTTTT.